Shown below are 9 T cell receptor beta chains from a single sample sequenced in a study of a mutant IDH1 vaccine in newly diagnosed glioma. These receptors have no identified antigens. TCRdb's copy holds only in-frame clones and misses some; the assay was immunoSEQ multiplex PCR. The table has tens of thousands of clones, more than 85% seen once. Time point meaning: week 35, safety follow-up. In the vaccine, a single dose held 300 ug of the mutant IDH1 20-mer peptide, along with topical imiquimod. The specimen was PBMCs, collected from a glioma patient whose treatment included an IDH1 peptide vaccine. Receptors were obtained from a man aged 25-40 years with glioma.

DNA for the CDR3: TGTGCCTGGAGGATAACCGGGACAGGCCTCGGACCCCTCCACTTT. Translated, it gives CAWRITGTGLGPLHF. This chain links TRBV30 with TRBJ1-6; 8 positions agree with TRBD1. This CDR3 has 15 residues. Unmatched junction bases numbered 13, after V lost 3 bases and J lost 12 bases. Germline assignment: CDR1 GTSNPN and CDR2 SVGIG (reference sequence).

This chain uses TRBV4-2 with TRBJ1-1, with D unresolved. In germline, CDR1 is LGHNA, CDR2 YNFKEQ. The CDR3 runs to 14 residues. V lost 4 bases to trimming and J lost 1 base, with 10 bases between them. The CDR3 nucleotides are TGTGCCAGCAGCCCCCGGAGGGAGAACACTGAAGCTTTCTTT. The encoded protein is CASSPRRENTEAFF.

The chain has TRBV7-2 and TRBJ2-3; the match to TRBD1 covers 10 bases. Germline V CDR1 and CDR2: SGHTA, FQGNSA. Trimming removed 0 bases from V and 3 bases from J; junction bases left unmatched: 3. The CDR3 is 16 residues long. CDR3 DNA sequence: TGTGCCAGCAGCTTAGCCGGGACAGGGGCGACAGATACGCAGTATTTT. Translated: CASSLAGTGATDTQYF.

The J gene is TRBJ2-7, the V gene TRBV10-1, with D maybe TRBD2 (5 bases). The CDR3 spans 12 residues. The germline gives CDR1 WNHNN, CDR2 SYGVQD (reference sequence). Deletions cut 4 bases from V and 4 bases from J, with 8 bases between. CDR3 amino acids: CASSGSGYEQYF. CDR3 nucleotides: TGCGCCAGCAGTGGGTCGGGGTACGAGCAGTACTTC.

The chain employs TRBV2 and TRBJ2-1; possibly TRBD2 for D (6 bases). CDR1 is SNHLY and CDR2 is FYNNEI in the germline V gene. CDR3 length: 12 amino acids. Trimming cost V 6 bases and J 9 bases, with 12 bases left between them. Here the CDR3 reads CASSLGTPEQFF. Written as DNA, the CDR3 is TGTGCCAGCAGCCTCGGGACTCCTGAGCAGTTCTTC.

V usage is TRBV30 and J usage is TRBJ2-5, with TRBD1 matching over 12 bases. The V and J ends lost 2 bases and 4 bases, in that order; junction bases with no gene match: 8. The V gene's germline CDR1 is GTSNPN and CDR2 SVGIG (reference sequence). CDR3 length equals 16 residues. The CDR3 bases are TGTGCCTGGAGTATTGGGACAGGGGGCTGGGGAGAGACCCAGTACTTC. Translated, it gives CAWSIGTGGWGETQYF.

J is TRBJ1-2 and V is TRBV18; perhaps TRBD1 as D (5 bases). Trimming left V 4 bases short and J 4 bases short, with 10 bases between. This CDR3 has 13 amino acids. Per germline, CDR1 KGHSH and CDR2 LQKENI. The CDR3 nucleotides read TGTGCCAGCTCACAAGGGGTGCGCTATGGCTACACCTTC. This sequence encodes CASSQGVRYGYTF.

In this sample, this clone turned up once. The chain couples TRBV7-9 to TRBJ1-6; TRBD1 matches at 8 bases. CDR1 and CDR2 (germline): SEHNR, FQNEAQ (reference sequence). The junction had 16 bases not matched to a gene; V was cut back by 6 bases and J by 3 bases. The CDR3 has 19 residues. The CDR3 loop is CASSLVQGARPVYNSPLHF. DNA of the CDR3: TGTGCCAGCAGTTTGGTTCAGGGGGCCCGACCCGTCTATAATTCACCCCTCCACTTT.

This clone was detected only once. The V gene is TRBV7-3, the J gene TRBJ2-2; 8 bases align to TRBD1. Losses at the gene ends were 6 bases for V and 6 bases for J; bases not matched to a gene: 6. Germline CDR1 is SGHTA and CDR2 is FQGTGA. CDR3 length equals 14 residues. For the CDR3, the DNA is TGTGCCAGCAGTACCAGGGGGCGGCCCGGGGAGCTGTTTTTT. Residues: CASSTRGRPGELFF.